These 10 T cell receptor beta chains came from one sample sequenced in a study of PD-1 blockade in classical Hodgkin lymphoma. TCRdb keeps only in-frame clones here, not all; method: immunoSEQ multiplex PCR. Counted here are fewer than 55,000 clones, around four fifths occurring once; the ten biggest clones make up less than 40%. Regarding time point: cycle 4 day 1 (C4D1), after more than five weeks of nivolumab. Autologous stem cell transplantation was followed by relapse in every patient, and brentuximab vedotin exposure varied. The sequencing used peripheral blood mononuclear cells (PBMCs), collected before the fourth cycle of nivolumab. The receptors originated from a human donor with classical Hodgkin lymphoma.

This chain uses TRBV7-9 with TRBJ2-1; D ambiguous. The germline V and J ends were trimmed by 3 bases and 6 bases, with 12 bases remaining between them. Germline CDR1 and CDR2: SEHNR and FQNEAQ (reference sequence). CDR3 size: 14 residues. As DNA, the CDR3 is TGTGCCAGCAGCTTCCCTAAGACGGTCAATGAGCAGTTCTTC. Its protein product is CASSFPKTVNEQFF.

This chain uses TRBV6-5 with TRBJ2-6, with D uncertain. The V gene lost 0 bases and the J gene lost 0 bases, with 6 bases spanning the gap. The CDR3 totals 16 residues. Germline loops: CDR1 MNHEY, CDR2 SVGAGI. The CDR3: CASSYSHNSGANVLTF. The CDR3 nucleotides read TGTGCCAGCAGTTACTCCCACAACTCTGGGGCCAACGTCCTGACTTTC.

The CDR3 DNA is TGTGCCAGCTCGGGGACACTATACAATGAGCAGTTCTTC. Translated, it gives CASSGTLYNEQFF. V gene TRBV5-6 combines with J gene TRBJ2-1, with TRBD1 as a possible D gene (6 bases). The V gene lost 7 bases and the J gene lost 4 bases, with 12 bases spanning the gap. The CDR3 has 13 amino acids. Germline assignment: CDR1 SGHDT and CDR2 YYEEEE.

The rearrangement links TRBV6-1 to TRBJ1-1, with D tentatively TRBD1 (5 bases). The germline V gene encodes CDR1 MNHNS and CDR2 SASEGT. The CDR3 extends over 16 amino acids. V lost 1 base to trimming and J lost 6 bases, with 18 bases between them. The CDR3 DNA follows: TGTGCCAGCAGTGAAGGCTCCCCAGGGCCGTGGGCTGAAGCTTTCTTT. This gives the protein CASSEGSPGPWAEAFF.

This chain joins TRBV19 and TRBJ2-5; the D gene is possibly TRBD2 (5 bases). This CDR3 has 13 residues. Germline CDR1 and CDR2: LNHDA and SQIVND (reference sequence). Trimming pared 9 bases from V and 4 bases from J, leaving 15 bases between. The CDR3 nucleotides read TGTGCCAGCCAGCAGGACGGGATAGAGACCCAGTACTTC. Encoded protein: CASQQDGIETQYF.

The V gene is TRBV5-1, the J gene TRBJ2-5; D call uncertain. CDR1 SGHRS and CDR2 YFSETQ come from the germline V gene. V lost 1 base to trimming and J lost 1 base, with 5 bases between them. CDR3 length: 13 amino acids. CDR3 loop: CASSLSAQETQYF. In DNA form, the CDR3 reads TGCGCCAGCAGCTTGTCTGCCCAAGAGACCCAGTACTTC.

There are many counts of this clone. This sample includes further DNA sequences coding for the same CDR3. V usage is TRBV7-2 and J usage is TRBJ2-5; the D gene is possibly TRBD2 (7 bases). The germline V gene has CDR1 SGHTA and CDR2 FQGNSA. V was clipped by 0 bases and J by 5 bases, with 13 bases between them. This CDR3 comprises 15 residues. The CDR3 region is CASSLAGGPGETQYF. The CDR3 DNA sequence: TGTGCCAGCAGCTTAGCGGGGGGGCCTGGGGAGACCCAGTACTTC.

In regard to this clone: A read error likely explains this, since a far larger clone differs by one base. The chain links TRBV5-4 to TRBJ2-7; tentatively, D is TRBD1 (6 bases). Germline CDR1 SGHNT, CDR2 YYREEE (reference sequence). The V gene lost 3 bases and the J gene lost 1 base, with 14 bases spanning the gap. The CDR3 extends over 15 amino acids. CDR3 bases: TGTGCCAGCAGCTACTCAGCCGGGACATCCTACGAGCAGTACTTC. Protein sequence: CASSYSAGTSYEQYF.

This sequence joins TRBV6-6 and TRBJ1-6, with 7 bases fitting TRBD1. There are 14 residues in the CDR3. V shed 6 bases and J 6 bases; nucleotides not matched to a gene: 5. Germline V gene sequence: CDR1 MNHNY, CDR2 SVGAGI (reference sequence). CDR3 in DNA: TGTGCCAGCAGGCCTGGGACAGTTAATTCACCCCTCCACTTT. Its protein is CASRPGTVNSPLHF.

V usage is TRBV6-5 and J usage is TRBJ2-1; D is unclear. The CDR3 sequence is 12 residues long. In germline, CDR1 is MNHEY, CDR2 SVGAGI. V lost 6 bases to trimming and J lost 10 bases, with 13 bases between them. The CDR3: CASSPPLGEQFF. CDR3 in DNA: TGTGCCAGCAGCCCCCCCTTAGGAGAGCAGTTCTTC.